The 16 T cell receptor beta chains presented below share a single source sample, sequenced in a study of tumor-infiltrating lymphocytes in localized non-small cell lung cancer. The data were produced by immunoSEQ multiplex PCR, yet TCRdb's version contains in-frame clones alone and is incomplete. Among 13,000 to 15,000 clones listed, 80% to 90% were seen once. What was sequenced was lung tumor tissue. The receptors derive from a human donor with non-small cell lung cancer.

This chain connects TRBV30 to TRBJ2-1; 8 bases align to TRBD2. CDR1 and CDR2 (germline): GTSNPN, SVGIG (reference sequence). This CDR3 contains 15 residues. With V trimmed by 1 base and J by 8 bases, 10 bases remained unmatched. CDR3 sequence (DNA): TGTGCCTGGAGTGAGGGGACGGGGGGGCCCGATGAGCAGTTCTTC. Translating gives CAWSEGTGGPDEQFF. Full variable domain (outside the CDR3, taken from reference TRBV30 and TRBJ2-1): SQTIHQWPATLVQPVGSPLSLECTVEGTSNPNLYWYRQAAGRGLQLLFYSVGIGQISSEVPQNLSASRPQDRQFILSSKKLLLSDSGFYLCAWSEGTGGPDEQFFGPGTRLTVL.

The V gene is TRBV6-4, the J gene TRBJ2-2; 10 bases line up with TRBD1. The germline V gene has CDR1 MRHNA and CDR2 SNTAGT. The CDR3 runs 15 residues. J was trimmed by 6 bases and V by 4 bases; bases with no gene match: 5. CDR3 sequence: CASSAEGQGSGELFF. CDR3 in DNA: TGTGCCAGCAGTGCCGAGGGACAGGGGTCCGGGGAGCTGTTTTTT.

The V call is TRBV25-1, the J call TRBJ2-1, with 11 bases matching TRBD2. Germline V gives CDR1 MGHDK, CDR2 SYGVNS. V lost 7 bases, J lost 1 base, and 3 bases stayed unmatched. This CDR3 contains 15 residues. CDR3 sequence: CASTVAGGSYNEQFF. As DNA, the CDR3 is TGTGCCAGCACTGTAGCGGGAGGGTCCTACAATGAGCAGTTCTTC. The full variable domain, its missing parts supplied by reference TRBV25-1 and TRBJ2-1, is EADIYQTPRYLVIGTGKKITLECSQTMGHDKMYWYQQDPGMELHLIHYSYGVNSTEKGDLSSESTVSRIRTEHFPLTLESARPSHTSQYLCASTVAGGSYNEQFFGPGTRLTVL.

CDR3 protein: CAWSSPTGEAFF. In DNA form, the CDR3 reads TGTGCCTGGAGTTCGCCGACAGGGGAAGCTTTCTTT. The chain couples TRBV30 to TRBJ1-1; TRBD1 aligns across 7 bases. V lost 2 bases to trimming and J lost 8 bases; unmatched junction nucleotides: 5. CDR1 and CDR2 from the germline V gene are GTSNPN and SVGIG (reference sequence). This CDR3 has 12 amino acids.

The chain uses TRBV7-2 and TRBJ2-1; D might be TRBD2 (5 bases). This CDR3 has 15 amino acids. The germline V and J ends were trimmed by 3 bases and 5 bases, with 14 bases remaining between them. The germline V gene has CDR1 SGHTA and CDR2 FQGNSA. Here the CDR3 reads CASSLRASGNNEQFF. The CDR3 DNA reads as TGTGCCAGCAGCTTGCGGGCCTCGGGGAACAATGAGCAGTTCTTC.

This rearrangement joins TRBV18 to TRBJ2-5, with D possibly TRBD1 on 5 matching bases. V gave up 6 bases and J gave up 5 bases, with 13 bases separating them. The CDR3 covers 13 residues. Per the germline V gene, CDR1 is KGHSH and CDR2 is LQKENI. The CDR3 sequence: CASSQGRAETQYF. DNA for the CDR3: TGTGCCAGCTCCCAGGGCAGGGCGGAGACCCAGTACTTC.

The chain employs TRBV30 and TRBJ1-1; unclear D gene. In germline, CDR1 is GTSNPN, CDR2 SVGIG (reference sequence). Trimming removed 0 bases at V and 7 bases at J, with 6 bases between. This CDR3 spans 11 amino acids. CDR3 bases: TGTGCCTGGAGTGTACGAATTGAAGCTTTCTTT. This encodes CAWSVRIEAFF.

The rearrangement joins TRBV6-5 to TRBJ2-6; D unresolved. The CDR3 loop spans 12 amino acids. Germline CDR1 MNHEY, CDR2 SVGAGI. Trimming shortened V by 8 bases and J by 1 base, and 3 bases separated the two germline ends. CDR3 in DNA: TGTGCCAGCGGATCTGGGGCCAACGTCCTGACTTTC. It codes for CASGSGANVLTF.

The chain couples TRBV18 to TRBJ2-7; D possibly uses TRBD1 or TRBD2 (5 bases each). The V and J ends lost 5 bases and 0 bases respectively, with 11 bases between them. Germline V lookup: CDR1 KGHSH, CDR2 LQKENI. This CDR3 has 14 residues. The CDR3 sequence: CASSTGALSYEQYF. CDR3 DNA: TGTGCCAGCTCAACCGGGGCCCTCTCCTACGAGCAGTACTTC.

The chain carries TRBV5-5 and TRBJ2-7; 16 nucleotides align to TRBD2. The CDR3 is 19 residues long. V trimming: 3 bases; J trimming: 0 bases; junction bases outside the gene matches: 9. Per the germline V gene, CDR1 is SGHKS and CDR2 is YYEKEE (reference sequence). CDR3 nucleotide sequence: TGTGCCAGCAGCTCAGAGGGGGGACTAGCGGGAGGGCCCTCCTACGAGCAGTACTTC. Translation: CASSSEGGLAGGPSYEQYF.

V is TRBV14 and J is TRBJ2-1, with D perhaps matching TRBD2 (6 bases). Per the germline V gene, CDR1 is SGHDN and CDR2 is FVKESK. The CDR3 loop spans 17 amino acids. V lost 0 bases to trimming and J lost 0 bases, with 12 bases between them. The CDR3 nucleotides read TGTGCCAGCAGCCAAGATGGACCTAGCGTCTCCTACAATGAGCAGTTCTTC. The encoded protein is CASSQDGPSVSYNEQFF.

CDR3 sequence reads: CASVNWDLIPEAFF. The CDR3, as DNA: TGTGCCAGTGTTAACTGGGACCTCATCCCTGAAGCTTTCTTT. The chain joins TRBV19 to TRBJ1-1, with a tentative D call TRBD1 (5 bases). The ends were cut back, 8 bases at V and 6 bases at J, with 19 bases in the middle. Per germline, CDR1 LNHDA and CDR2 SQIVND (reference sequence). The CDR3 loop spans 14 amino acids.

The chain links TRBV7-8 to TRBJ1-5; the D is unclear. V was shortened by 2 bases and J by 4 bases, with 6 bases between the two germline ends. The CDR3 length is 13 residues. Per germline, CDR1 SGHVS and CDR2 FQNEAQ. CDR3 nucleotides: TGTGCCAGCAGCTTATCGGGGAATCAGCCCCAGCATTTT. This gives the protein CASSLSGNQPQHF.

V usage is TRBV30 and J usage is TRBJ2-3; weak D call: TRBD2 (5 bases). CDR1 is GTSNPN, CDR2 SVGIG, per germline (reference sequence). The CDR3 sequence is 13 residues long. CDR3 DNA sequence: TGTGCGTCGGACTTTTTTATCACAGATACGCAGTATTTT. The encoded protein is CASDFFITDTQYF. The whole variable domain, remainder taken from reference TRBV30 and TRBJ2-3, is SQTIHQWPATLVQPVGSPLSLECTVEGTSNPNLYWYRQAAGRGLQLLFYSVGIGQISSEVPQNLSASRPQDRQFILSSKKLLLSDSGFYLCASDFFITDTQYFGPGTRLTVL.

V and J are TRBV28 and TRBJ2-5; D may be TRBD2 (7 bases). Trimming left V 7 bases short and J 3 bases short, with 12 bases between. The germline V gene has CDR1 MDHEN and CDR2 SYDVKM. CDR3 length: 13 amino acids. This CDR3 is CASIKGGKETQYF. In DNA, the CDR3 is TGTGCCAGCATTAAGGGGGGGAAAGAGACCCAGTACTTC.

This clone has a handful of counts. CDR3 sequence reads: CASDRDLNTEAFF. The CDR3 DNA is TGTGCCAGCGACCGGGACCTGAACACTGAAGCTTTCTTT. This chain links TRBV5-5 with TRBJ1-1; weak D call: TRBD1 (5 bases). Trimming removed 7 bases at V and 0 bases at J, with 10 bases between. The CDR3 loop spans 13 amino acids. CDR1 is SGHKS and CDR2 is YYEKEE in the germline V gene (reference sequence).